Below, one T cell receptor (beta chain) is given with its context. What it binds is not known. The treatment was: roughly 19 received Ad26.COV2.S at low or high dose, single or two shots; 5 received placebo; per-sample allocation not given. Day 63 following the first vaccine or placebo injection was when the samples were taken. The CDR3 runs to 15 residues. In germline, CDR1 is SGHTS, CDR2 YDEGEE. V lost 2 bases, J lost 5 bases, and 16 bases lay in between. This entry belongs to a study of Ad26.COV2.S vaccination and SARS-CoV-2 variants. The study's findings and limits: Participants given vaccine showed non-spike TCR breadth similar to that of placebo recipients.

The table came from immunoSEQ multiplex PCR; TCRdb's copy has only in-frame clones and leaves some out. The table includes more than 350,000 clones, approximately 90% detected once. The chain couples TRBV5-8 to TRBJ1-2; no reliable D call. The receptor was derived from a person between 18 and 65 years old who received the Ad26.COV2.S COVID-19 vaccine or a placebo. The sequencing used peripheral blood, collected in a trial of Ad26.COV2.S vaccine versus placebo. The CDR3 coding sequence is TGTGCCAGCAGCTTACTGATAGGCGACAAATATGGCTACACCTTC. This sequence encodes CASSLLIGDKYGYTF.